These 22 T cell receptor beta chains share one sample of origin, sequenced in a study of blood T cell repertoires in COVID-19. The assay was immunoSEQ multiplex PCR, and TCRdb's table has in-frame clones only and misses some. The sample comprises approximately 46,000 clones, around 83% of which are singletons, and roughly 13% rests with the top ten. The sample comprised peripheral blood. The receptors originated from a woman aged 65 to 85 in a cohort sampled during active COVID-19.

V gene TRBV9 combines with J gene TRBJ2-1; 14 nucleotides agree with TRBD2. Germline lookup yields CDR1 SGDLS and CDR2 YYNGEE. This CDR3 is built from 19 residues. Trimming took 3 bases from V and 7 from J; bases not matched to a gene: 15. CDR3 loop: CASSEGGGLAGEGENEQFF. Written as DNA, the CDR3 is TGTGCCAGCAGCGAGGGAGGGGGACTAGCGGGAGAAGGGGAGAATGAGCAGTTCTTC.

This clone has only a few counts. The gene calls are TRBV29-1 and TRBJ2-7; 10 bases agree with TRBD1. J was trimmed by 6 bases and V by 1 base; bases with no gene match: 9. CDR3 size: 15 residues. Germline V gene sequence: CDR1 SQVTM, CDR2 ANQGSEA. The CDR3 is CSVEGQGAFMAEQYF. CDR3 sequence (DNA): TGCAGCGTTGAAGGACAGGGGGCGTTTATGGCCGAGCAGTACTTC.

The chain is built from TRBV12-3 or TRBV12-4 and TRBJ2-1, with D maybe TRBD1 (5 bases). The CDR3 has 13 amino acids. V lost 10 bases to trimming and J lost 10 bases, with 20 bases between them. This CDR3 is CATSLRGWGEQFF. As DNA, the CDR3 is TGTGCCACCTCACTTAGGGGCTGGGGAGAGCAGTTCTTC.

CDR3 DNA sequence: TGTGCCAGCAGTTACTCGTCCAGGTATCAGCCCCAGCATTTT. Translation: CASSYSSRYQPQHF. This sequence joins TRBV6-2 or TRBV6-3 and TRBJ1-5; unclear D gene. The germline CDR1 and CDR2 sequences are MNHEY and SVGEGT. The CDR3 is made up of 14 amino acids. V was shortened by 0 bases and J by 5 bases, with 8 bases between the two germline ends.

The rearrangement uses TRBV10-3 and TRBJ2-5; D call uncertain. Trimming stripped 3 bases from V and 2 bases from J, with 7 bases between. Looked up from germline, CDR1 is ENHRY and CDR2 is SYGVKD. The CDR3 spans 13 residues. The DNA of the CDR3 is TGTGCCATCAGTGACTCAGAACAAGAGACCCAGTACTTC. Amino acid sequence: CAISDSEQETQYF.

This clone has just one count. The rearrangement uses TRBV5-6 and TRBJ2-2; no clear D. V lost 2 bases and J 6 bases, leaving 8 bases between the germline ends. Germline V CDR1 and CDR2: SGHDT, YYEEEE. This CDR3 is built from 13 residues. CDR3 sequence reads: CASSFQVPGELFF. CDR3 sequence (DNA): TGTGCCAGCAGCTTTCAGGTGCCCGGGGAGCTGTTTTTT.

The chain combines TRBV19 with TRBJ1-5; D possibly corresponds to TRBD1 (5 bases). Germline V CDR1 and CDR2: LNHDA, SQIVND (reference sequence). Trimming stripped 8 bases from V and 3 bases from J, with 14 bases between. The CDR3 consists of 14 residues. The CDR3 spells CASRVGGSNQPQHF. CDR3 nucleotides: TGTGCCAGTCGGGTGGGGGGGTCCAATCAGCCCCAGCATTTT.

This chain uses TRBV7-6 with TRBJ2-1; 14 bases map to TRBD2. The CDR3 is 17 residues long. Trimming at V came to 1 base and at J to 8 bases, leaving 7 bases not matched to a gene. Looked up from germline, CDR1 is SGHVS and CDR2 is FNYEAQ. Here the CDR3 DNA reads TGTGCCAGCAGCTTAGAGGGACTAGCGGGAGCAAGGGATGAGCAGTTCTTC. It is translated as CASSLEGLAGARDEQFF.

This chain uses TRBV5-1 with TRBJ2-3; 15 positions match TRBD2. The trim removed 4 bases at V and 6 bases at J, leaving 15 bases unmatched. The V gene's germline CDR1 is SGHRS and CDR2 YFSETQ. The CDR3 contains 19 residues. CDR3 DNA sequence: TGCGCCAGCAGCCCAGGACTAGCGGGAGGGCCAGGAGAAATGGATACGCAGTATTTT. Translated: CASSPGLAGGPGEMDTQYF.

The genes are TRBV4-2 and TRBJ2-7; D not certain. Germline V gene data show CDR1 as LGHNA and CDR2 as YNFKEQ. Between the trimmed V and J ends, which lost 2 bases and 2 bases, there was a span of 13 bases. The CDR3 runs 15 residues. The CDR3 region is CASSQTPGPTYEQYF. CDR3 bases: TGTGCCAGCAGCCAAACCCCGGGTCCCACCTACGAGCAGTACTTC.

This chain joins TRBV10-3 and TRBJ1-1; 8 bases align to TRBD1. The CDR3 totals 15 residues. V was pared by 6 bases and J by 1 base, with 7 bases of the junction left unmatched. Germline V gives CDR1 ENHRY, CDR2 SYGVKD. CDR3: CAIREAGTGNTEAFF. The CDR3 DNA reads as TGTGCCATCAGGGAAGCCGGGACAGGGAACACTGAAGCTTTCTTT.

Here the CDR3 reads CAICGGANTGELFF. DNA for the CDR3: TGTGCCATATGTGGGGGGGCGAACACCGGGGAGCTGTTTTTT. V usage is TRBV10-3 and J usage is TRBJ2-2, with TRBD2 identical over 7 bases. Trimming removed 9 bases from V and 0 bases from J; junction bases left unmatched: 4. Germline V gene data show CDR1 as ENHRY and CDR2 as SYGVKD. This CDR3 has 14 residues.

This chain connects TRBV9 to TRBJ2-1; TRBD2 agrees at 9 bases. J gave up 4 bases and V 4 bases, and 9 bases lay outside the gene matches. The CDR3 has 16 amino acids. Germline CDR1 is SGDLS and CDR2 is YYNGEE. The CDR3 reads CASSPRGGREYNEQFF. In DNA, the CDR3 is TGTGCCAGCAGCCCGAGAGGCGGGAGGGAGTACAATGAGCAGTTCTTC.

The chain couples TRBV29-1 to TRBJ2-5; TRBD2 is a possible D gene (5 bases). Germline V gene sequence: CDR1 SQVTM, CDR2 ANQGSEA. V was pared by 7 bases and J by 5 bases, with 17 bases between. The CDR3 extends over 13 amino acids. This chain's CDR3 is CSARHGVRETQYF. The CDR3 DNA follows: TGCAGCGCCCGACACGGGGTCCGGGAGACCCAGTACTTC.

The chain carries TRBV19 and TRBJ2-7, with a tentative D call TRBD2 (6 bases). The CDR3 contains 14 residues. Germline CDR1 is LNHDA and CDR2 is SQIVND (reference sequence). Deletions cut 4 bases from V and 0 bases from J, with 10 bases between. CDR3 nucleotide sequence: TGTGCCAGTAGTAATGGGGGGAGCTCCTACGAGCAGTACTTC. It translates to CASSNGGSSYEQYF.

The V gene is TRBV5-1, the J gene TRBJ2-7, with 7 bases aligning to TRBD1. V lost 5 bases and J lost 1; bases outside the gene matches: 6. This CDR3 contains 14 residues. CDR1 and CDR2 (germline): SGHRS, YFSETQ. CDR3 DNA sequence: TGCGCCAGCAGACCCGGGACAGATTCCTACGAGCAGTACTTC. This encodes CASRPGTDSYEQYF. The whole variable domain, remainder taken from reference TRBV5-1 and TRBJ2-7, is KAGVTQTPRYLIKTRGQQVTLSCSPISGHRSVSWYQQTPGQGLQFLFEYFSETQRNKGNFPGRFSGRQFSNSRSEMNVSTLELGDSALYLCASRPGTDSYEQYFGPGTRLTVT.

A single count supports this clone. The J gene is TRBJ2-7, the V gene TRBV7-2; 8 bases map to TRBD2. Per germline, CDR1 SGHTA and CDR2 FQGNSA. The CDR3 extends over 15 amino acids. V was clipped by 4 bases and J by 4 bases; unmatched bases: 9. The chain's CDR3 is CASSSAGAGAYEQYF. The CDR3, as DNA: TGTGCCAGCAGCTCAGCGGGGGCGGGGGCTTACGAGCAGTACTTC.

This sequence joins TRBV7-8 and TRBJ2-1; 14 nucleotides align to TRBD2. From germline, CDR1 is SGHVS and CDR2 FQNEAQ. This CDR3 comprises 20 residues. The V segment lost 5 bases and the J segment 4 bases; nucleotides outside the gene matches: 16. CDR3 in DNA: TGTGCCAGCAGCCCCCGGACAGGTGGGACTAGCGGGAGTACATACAATGAGCAGTTCTTC. It codes for CASSPRTGGTSGSTYNEQFF.

This chain links TRBV18 with TRBJ1-4, with D unresolved. Trimming left V 3 bases short and J 4 bases short, with 12 bases between. CDR3 length equals 15 residues. Germline V gene data show CDR1 as KGHSH and CDR2 as LQKENI. CDR3 in DNA: TGTGCCAGCTCACCGAGGAGCAGCTATAATGAAAAACTGTTTTTT. The encoded protein is CASSPRSSYNEKLFF.

The chain joins TRBV28 to TRBJ2-5; 7 bases are a match to TRBD1. The V gene end was trimmed by 0 bases and the J gene end by 14 bases; junction bases not matched to a gene: 6. This CDR3 region has 12 residues. Germline V gene data show CDR1 as MDHEN and CDR2 as SYDVKM. The CDR3 region has the DNA TGTGCCAGCAGTTTATGGGGACAGATCCTTTACTTC. Protein: CASSLWGQILYF.

The V call is TRBV7-2, the J call TRBJ2-3; D uncertain. CDR1 and CDR2 (germline): SGHTA, FQGNSA. This CDR3 region has 13 residues. V was cut by 5 bases and J by 0 bases, with 6 bases left in between. The CDR3 coding sequence is TGTGCCAGCAGCCCGCAGAGCACAGATACGCAGTATTTT. Its protein product is CASSPQSTDTQYF.

The chain is built from TRBV21-1 and TRBJ1-5. TRBV21-1 is a recognized pseudogene. The CDR3 covers 19 residues. The CDR3 DNA follows: TGTGCCAGCAGCAAAGTATCGGGAGGGGTATCGGGGAGCAATCAGCCCCAGCATTTT. Translation: CASSKVSGGVSGSNQPQHF.